A selection of T cell receptor beta chains follows, all from one sample in a study of cytomegalovirus exposure and HLA in healthy donors. Repertoires were generated with immunoSEQ multiplex PCR, while TCRdb's copy carries only in-frame clones and drops some. The sample yields 110,000 or so clones, 70% to 85% seen once. The sequenced material came from PBMCs. These receptors were collected from a woman aged 40 to 49 in good health and CMV-seropositive. CDR3s include the opening cysteine and the closing phenylalanine or tryptophan. Each record gives: V gene, J gene, D gene, clone size, CDR3 DNA, CDR3 protein. The D gene is left open where the match is weak. A clone size is listed for some rows: how often the clone was seen (once, few, many), or a class if it is expanded.

TRBV5-1,TRBJ2-7,TRBD1,.,TGCGCCAGCAGCTTGGGCAAGACAGGGGGCGTGTACGAGCAGTACTTC,CASSLGKTGGVYEQYF
TRBV6-1,TRBJ1-5,.,once,TGTGCCAGCAGAAAAGGGACTGGTTTCAACTGGCCCCAGCATTTT,CASRKGTGFNWPQHF
TRBV29-1,TRBJ2-1,TRBD2,.,TGCAGCGTCACCGGGACTAGCGGGGGGGGCCTCAATGAGCAGTTCTTC,CSVTGTSGGGLNEQFF
TRBV9,TRBJ1-2,.,.,TGTGCCAGCAGCGGAGGTACGGGGGGCTATGGCTACACCTTC,CASSGGTGGYGYTF
TRBV27,TRBJ1-1,.,.,TGTGCCAGCAGTTTGTCAGGGGATACTGAAGCTTTCTTT,CASSLSGDTEAFF
TRBV5-1,TRBJ2-1,.,.,TGCGCCAGCAGCTTGGAGTTGGTAGGAAGCGCTCGGATCTTC,CASSLELVGSARIF
TRBV7-8,TRBJ2-5,.,.,TGTGTCTCCACCACCGACAGGAAAGAGACCCAGTACTTC,CVSTTDRKETQYF
TRBV7-9,TRBJ2-7,TRBD2,.,TGTGCCAGCAGCTCTAGCGGGAGTGGGTCCTCCTACGAGCAGTACTTC,CASSSSGSGSSYEQYF
TRBV5-7,TRBJ2-7,TRBD1,.,TGTGCCAGCAGCCAGATACCGGGACAGGGCTACGAGCAGTACTTC,CASSQIPGQGYEQYF
TRBV7-9,TRBJ2-1,.,once,TGTTCCAGCAGCATCTACAGGGCTAGCTCCTACAATGAGCAGTTCTTC,CSSSIYRASSYNEQFF
TRBV6-1,TRBJ1-4,.,.,TGTGCCAGCATGAGGGACCGGGGGAATGAAAAACTGTTTTTT,CASMRDRGNEKLFF
TRBV5-4,TRBJ1-2,.,once,TGTGCCAGCAGCCAAGATGGGGGGAACCCCAACTATGGCTACACCTTC,CASSQDGGNPNYGYTF
TRBV6-6,TRBJ2-5,TRBD2,.,TGTGCCAGCAGACCTCTAGCGGGGGGGCACCAAGAGACCCAGTACTTC,CASRPLAGGHQETQYF
TRBV27,TRBJ1-3,.,.,TGTGCCAGCAGCCAGTTCGGGGGAGGGAAGGGAAACACCATATATTTT,CASSQFGGGKGNTIYF
TRBV2,TRBJ2-2,.,.,TGTGCCAGCAGCGAAGTAAAGGGGACCGGGGAGCTGTTTTTT,CASSEVKGTGELFF
TRBV27,TRBJ2-1,.,.,TGTGCCAGCAGTTTTTCGAGCAATGAGCAGTTCTTC,CASSFSSNEQFF
TRBV27,TRBJ1-2,.,.,TGTGCCAGCAGTTTTCAGGGTTCCTATGGCTACACCTTC,CASSFQGSYGYTF
TRBV14,TRBJ2-7,TRBD1,.,TGTGCCAGCAGCCAAGGGACAGGGGCCTACGAGCAGTACTTC,CASSQGTGAYEQYF
TRBV4-2,TRBJ1-2,TRBD1,few,TGTGCCAGCAGACCCGGGACAGGCCTGTACACCTTC,CASRPGTGLYTF
TRBV6-1,TRBJ2-3,TRBD1,.,TGTGCCATATTACCCTCGACAGGGTCCACAGATACGCAGTATTTT,CAILPSTGSTDTQYF
TRBV5-1,TRBJ1-1,.,few,TGCGCCAGCAGCTTGCCGGGGTCGGCTGAAGCTTTCTTT,CASSLPGSAEAFF
TRBV19,TRBJ1-4,.,.,TGTGCCAGTAGTATGGGGAGGGGCACAACTAATGAAAAACTGTTTTTT,CASSMGRGTTNEKLFF
TRBV5-8,TRBJ1-2,TRBD1,.,TGTGCCAGCGGGCCCCGGGACAGGGTAGATGGCTACACCTTC,CASGPRDRVDGYTF
TRBV7-3,TRBJ2-5,TRBD1,.,TGTGCCAGCAGCGCGGACAGGGGACAAGAGACCCAGTACTTC,CASSADRGQETQYF
TRBV2,TRBJ2-1,TRBD1,.,TGTGCCACCGGGGACAGGGGCTTTGAGCAGTTCTTC,CATGDRGFEQFF
TRBV5-1,TRBJ2-7,TRBD2,once,TGCGCCAGCAGCAGGACTAGCGGGAGAGGTAGCGAGCAGTACTTC,CASSRTSGRGSEQYF
TRBV27,TRBJ2-7,TRBD2,.,TGTGCCAGCAGTCTCCGACTAGCGGGGGCCTACGAGCAGTACTTC,CASSLRLAGAYEQYF
TRBV19,TRBJ1-2,TRBD1,.,TGTGCCAGTAGTAGTTCCGCGACAGGGGACTATGGCTACACCTTC,CASSSSATGDYGYTF
TRBV5-1,TRBJ2-1,.,.,TGCGCCAGCAGCTTGTCGCCAGGCTATGAGCAGTTCTTC,CASSLSPGYEQFF
TRBV6-1,TRBJ1-2,TRBD1,.,TGTGCCAGCAGTCGGGTACAGGGGGACTATGGCTACACCTTC,CASSRVQGDYGYTF
TRBV4-2,TRBJ2-3,.,.,TGTGCCAGCAGCCAAGATCTGACACCCCGAGCCTTATCAACGCAGTATTTT,CASSQDLTPRALSTQYF
TRBV27,TRBJ2-7,TRBD2,.,TGTGCCAGCAGTTTACCCGGGGGGGCCGAGCAGTACTTC,CASSLPGGAEQYF
TRBV4-2,TRBJ1-4,TRBD1,few,TGTGCCAGCAGCCAAGTCGGTATAGGGGGCGTGGGGCTTAATGAAAAACTGTTTTTT,CASSQVGIGGVGLNEKLFF
TRBV6-1,TRBJ2-7,.,.,TGTGCCAGCAGTGAACAGCCAGGGTCCCCCTACGAGCAGTACTTC,CASSEQPGSPYEQYF
TRBV21-1,TRBJ1-1,.,.,TGTGCCAGCAGCTTATGGCACACTGAAGCTTTCTTT,CASSLWHTEAFF
TRBV6-1,TRBJ2-7,TRBD1,.,TGTGCCAGCAGAGGCCTGACAGGGAGCTCCTACGAGCAGTACTTC,CASRGLTGSSYEQYF
TRBV2,TRBJ2-5,TRBD1,.,TGTGCCAGCAGTGTCACAGGGGGCGAGACCCAGTACTTC,CASSVTGGETQYF
TRBV11-1,TRBJ2-6,.,.,TGTGCCAGCAGCCCGGGTGGCGCTGGGGCCAACGTCCTGACTTTC,CASSPGGAGANVLTF
TRBV5-1,TRBJ2-5,TRBD1,.,TGCGCCAGCAGCTTCGGCCAGGGGGTAGAGACCCAGTACTTC,CASSFGQGVETQYF
TRBV27,TRBJ1-1,.,.,TGTGCCAGCACCCAAGGTCGCAGGGGGAACACTGAAGCTTTCTTT,CASTQGRRGNTEAFF
TRBV5-6,TRBJ2-5,TRBD1,few,TGTGCCAGCAGCTTGGACCGGGACAGATACCAAGAGACCCAGTACTTC,CASSLDRDRYQETQYF
TRBV19,TRBJ1-3,.,.,TGTGCCAGTAGTCGCAAACTAGGAAGCCACTCTGGAAACACCATATATTTT,CASSRKLGSHSGNTIYF
TRBV7-7,TRBJ2-1,.,.,TGTGCTAGCAGCTTAGGGGCTATGCGGGGTTCCAATGAGCAGTTCTTC,CASSLGAMRGSNEQFF
TRBV7-8,TRBJ2-7,TRBD2,few,TGTGCCAGCAGCTACCGGACTAGCTACATCACCCCATACGAGCAGTACTTC,CASSYRTSYITPYEQYF
TRBV19,TRBJ1-1,.,.,TGTGCCAGTAGTATTCAGGGGATGAACACTGAAGCTTTCTTT,CASSIQGMNTEAFF
TRBV27,TRBJ2-3,TRBD1,.,TGTGCCAGCAGAGCGACAGGGGGTAGAGATACGCAGTATTTT,CASRATGGRDTQYF
TRBV5-1,TRBJ1-1,TRBD1,.,TGCGCCAGCAGGCCCGACAGGGGTTGGACTGAAGCTTTCTTT,CASRPDRGWTEAFF
TRBV5-5,TRBJ1-4,TRBD1,few,TGTGCCAGCAGCACCAGACAGGGAAGGGGTAATGAAAAACTGTTTTTT,CASSTRQGRGNEKLFF
TRBV7-9,TRBJ1-1,.,.,TGTGCCAGCAGCCCCTGGACACCGCAACCTGAAGCTTTCTTT,CASSPWTPQPEAFF
TRBV19,TRBJ1-1,TRBD1,.,TGTGCCACCAACCCGGACAGGGCGTTCACTGAAGCTTTCTTT,CATNPDRAFTEAFF
TRBV29-1,TRBJ2-3,.,.,TGCAGCGCTGGGACTACAGATACGCAGTATTTT,CSAGTTDTQYF
TRBV30,TRBJ2-7,.,.,TGTGCCTGGGCGACCCCCGGAGGTTGGGAGCAGTACTTC,CAWATPGGWEQYF
TRBV12-5,TRBJ1-2,.,.,TGTGCTAGTGGTTTGAGCCGATCTAACTATGGCTACACCTTC,CASGLSRSNYGYTF